The entry that follows covers one TCR beta chain sequence. The antigen is not known. Researchers ran the PCR with 60 Vbeta and 13 Jbeta primers. Sequencing was performed with immunoSEQ multiplex PCR; in TCRdb, only in-frame clones are kept and a portion is missing. The repertoire consists of around 150,000 clones, with approximately 83% occurring once and the leading ten covering about 9.3%. This specimen comes from a study of cytomegalovirus exposure and HLA in healthy donors. Study-level findings and limits: Indistinguishability led to the exclusion of some V segments, TRBV6-2 and TRBV6-3 included.

From germline, CDR1 is MGHDK and CDR2 SYGVNS. The CDR3 runs 18 residues. The V end was cut by 2 bases, the J end by 3 bases, with 22 bases between. This receptor was identified in a man aged 18 to 30 in good health and CMV-seropositive. This sequence joins TRBV25-1 and TRBJ2-5; D is perhaps TRBD2 (5 bases). Material for sequencing was PBMCs. CDR3 in amino acids: CASSEGPGKKGEEETQYF. As DNA, the CDR3 is TGTGCCAGCAGTGAAGGACCAGGAAAGAAGGGAGAGGAAGAGACCCAGTACTTC. The complete variable domain, with remaining parts taken from reference TRBV25-1 and TRBJ2-5, reads EADIYQTPRYLVIGTGKKITLECSQTMGHDKMYWYQQDPGMELHLIHYSYGVNSTEKGDLSSESTVSRIRTEHFPLTLESARPSHTSQYLCASSEGPGKKGEEETQYFGPGTRLLVL.